The TCR beta chain described here comes from a study of blood T cell repertoires in COVID-19. Study overall: Samples of COVID-19 (acute and convalescent) were obtained from the United States, Italy and Spain. PBMCs, B-cell-depleted T cells, or T cells were the source of the cDNA or gDNA that made up the material.

Authors' methods: From reference gene primer amplification, estimates of nucleated cell counts were derived. Profiling relied on immunoSEQ multiplex PCR, and the TCRdb table lists in-frame clones only, not all of them. V and J calls plus clone size are reproduced from that table; the DNA served to infer D and trimming. The table lists approximately 12,000 clones, 80% to 90% of them singletons. Germline values: CDR1 LNHDA, CDR2 SQIVND (reference sequence). V was shortened by 3 bases and J by 5 bases, with 13 bases between the two germline ends. The CDR3 covers 14 residues. The V and J genes are TRBV19 and TRBJ2-5; D is possibly TRBD2 (6 bases). This TCR was recovered from a human donor in a cohort sampled during active COVID-19. Sequencing was carried out using peripheral blood. CDR3 sequence (DNA): TGTGCCAGTAGTATCTGGGGGGTAGGTGAGACCCAGTACTTC. Translated, it gives CASSIWGVGETQYF.